The rows below give T cell receptor beta chains drawn from one sample of a study of cytomegalovirus exposure and HLA in healthy donors. Some clones are missing from TCRdb's copy, which holds only in-frame ones; the method was immunoSEQ multiplex PCR. The sample carries 140,000 to 150,000 clones, 75% to 80% recorded once. The sample consisted of PBMCs. Receptor source: a woman aged 18-29 years in good health and CMV-seropositive. The CDR3 runs from the conserved cysteine through the conserved F or W. D genes are given only for firm matches. Where a row states a size, it is once, few, many or the class of an expanded clone; other rows omit it.

d_gene,abundance,j_gene,len,v_gene,CDR3nt,CDR3aa
NA,once,TRBJ1-1,14,TRBV6-1,TGTGCCAGCAGTGGTCAGGGCGTCAACACTGAAGCTTTCTTT,CASSGQGVNTEAFF
TRBD1,NA,TRBJ2-1,15,TRBV4-3,TGCGCCAGCAGCCGGGACAGGGTGTCCTACAATGAGCAGTTCTTC,CASSRDRVSYNEQFF
TRBD1,NA,TRBJ1-4,15,TRBV18,TGTGCCAGCTCACCCCAGGGGGCAACTAATGAAAAACTGTTTTTT,CASSPQGATNEKLFF
TRBD1,once,TRBJ1-2,13,TRBV2,TGTGCCAGCACTATAACAGGGGGTTACGGCTACACCTTC,CASTITGGYGYTF
NA,NA,TRBJ2-3,15,TRBV2,TGTGCCAGCAGGACCGACAGGCCTAGCACAGATACGCAGTATTTT,CASRTDRPSTDTQYF
NA,NA,TRBJ2-2,15,TRBV5-1,TGCGCCAGCGGGTCGGGGGATAGGGTCACCGGGGAGCTGTTTTTT,CASGSGDRVTGELFF
NA,NA,TRBJ1-1,14,TRBV2,TGTGCCAGCACCCGGGGCGCGGGAGGCACTGAAGCTTTCTTT,CASTRGAGGTEAFF
NA,few,TRBJ2-3,15,TRBV5-6,TGTGCCAGCAGCTTGGCTCAGGGGTTCACAGATACGCAGTATTTT,CASSLAQGFTDTQYF
NA,NA,TRBJ1-1,13,TRBV7-8,TGTGCCAGCAGCCTGGCGGGGAACACTGAAGCTTTCTTT,CASSLAGNTEAFF
NA,NA,TRBJ1-1,17,TRBV7-2,TGTGCCAGCAGCTTACAGGGGCTGGGCGGCGTGAACACTGAAGCTTTCTTT,CASSLQGLGGVNTEAFF
TRBD2,few,TRBJ2-3,16,TRBV2,TGTGCCAGCAGCCAAACTAGCGGGGATAACACAGATACGCAGTATTTT,CASSQTSGDNTDTQYF
NA,NA,TRBJ1-1,14,TRBV6-5,TGTGCCAGCACGTTCTCAGGGGCCAGCACTGAAGCTTTCTTT,CASTFSGASTEAFF
TRBD1,NA,TRBJ2-1,15,TRBV18,TGTGCCAGCTCACTAGGGACAGGTTGGGTAAATGAGCAGTTCTTC,CASSLGTGWVNEQFF
TRBD1,once,TRBJ1-5,17,TRBV5-6,TGTGCCAGCAGCCGGGACAGGGGAACAGGGGCCAATCAGCCCCAGCATTTT,CASSRDRGTGANQPQHF
NA,NA,TRBJ1-3,15,TRBV7-6,TGTGCCAGCAGCTTCGTCGCGGGCTCTGGAAACACCATATATTTT,CASSFVAGSGNTIYF
NA,NA,TRBJ1-2,12,TRBV30,TGTGCCGGACGGACTACTCCGGGAGGCTACACCTTC,CAGRTTPGGYTF
NA,NA,TRBJ1-1,15,TRBV27,TGTGCCAGCATTAGTCTTTCGGCAGGGAGGGCTGAAGCTTTCTTT,CASISLSAGRAEAFF
NA,NA,TRBJ1-2,15,TRBV10-3,TGTGCCATCAGTGAGCCGTCGCAGATAAACTATGGCTACACCTTC,CAISEPSQINYGYTF
NA,NA,TRBJ1-2,14,TRBV12-2,TGTGCAAGTCGCCCGCCGGGTCCTATCTATGGCTACACCTTC,CASRPPGPIYGYTF
NA,once,TRBJ2-7,15,TRBV21-1,TGTGCCAGCAGCAAAGAATCAACAGGGAAGTACGAGCAGTACTTC,CASSKESTGKYEQYF
TRBD1,NA,TRBJ1-4,15,TRBV7-9,TGTGCCAGCAGCCGTGGGACAGGGGGTTTTGAAAAACTGTTTTTT,CASSRGTGGFEKLFF
NA,NA,TRBJ2-7,13,TRBV6-5,TGTGCCAGCAGGCGACAGGCTTCCTACGAGCAGTACTTC,CASRRQASYEQYF
TRBD2,once,TRBJ2-7,14,TRBV7-2,TGTGCCAGCAGCCCTAGCGGGACGAGAGGTTGGCAGTACTTC,CASSPSGTRGWQYF
TRBD1,NA,TRBJ2-7,12,TRBV28,TGTGCCAGCAGTGGACAGGGAGGCGAGCAGTACTTC,CASSGQGGEQYF
NA,NA,TRBJ2-3,17,TRBV4-3,TGCGCCAGCAGCCAAGGCCCATTAAGGGGGTCGACAGATACGCAGTATTTT,CASSQGPLRGSTDTQYF
TRBD1,NA,TRBJ1-1,15,TRBV28,TGTGCCAGCAGTCCGTACAGGGGGAGAAACACTGAAGCTTTCTTT,CASSPYRGRNTEAFF
NA,NA,TRBJ1-2,14,TRBV18,TGTGCCAGCTCACCACCGGGGGCAGGGGCTGGCTACACCTTC,CASSPPGAGAGYTF
TRBD1,NA,TRBJ1-3,15,TRBV7-2,TGTGCCAGCAGCCCGTGGACAGGGGCTGGAAACACCATATATTTT,CASSPWTGAGNTIYF
TRBD2,NA,TRBJ2-7,14,TRBV11-2,TGTGCCAGCAGCTTTGGGGAGGGATACTACGAGCAGTACTTC,CASSFGEGYYEQYF
TRBD2,once,TRBJ2-5,17,TRBV7-2,TGTGCCAGCAGCTCCATCTTAGCGGGGCCGAGCCAAGAGACCCAGTACTTC,CASSSILAGPSQETQYF
NA,NA,TRBJ1-1,13,TRBV6-5,TGTGCCAGCAGTTATCAAACGGGCACTGAAGCTTTCTTT,CASSYQTGTEAFF
NA,NA,TRBJ2-2,13,TRBV5-5,TGTGCCAGCAGCTTGACAGGGTCCGGGGAGCTGTTTTTT,CASSLTGSGELFF
TRBD1,few,TRBJ2-7,14,TRBV14,TGTGCCAGCAGCCGGAACTGGGACAGCTACGAGCAGTACTTC,CASSRNWDSYEQYF
NA,few,TRBJ2-1,17,TRBV14,TGTGCCAGCAGCCAAGCCAGCGGGTTGCGCCCCTACAATGAGCAGTTCTTC,CASSQASGLRPYNEQFF
NA,few,TRBJ1-3,14,TRBV6-5,TGTGCCAGCAGCCGAGGGGGGGCTGGAAACACCATATATTTT,CASSRGGAGNTIYF
TRBD1,NA,TRBJ2-7,15,TRBV5-1,TGCGCCAGCAGCCTCCGTACAGGGGCATACTACGAGCAGTACTTC,CASSLRTGAYYEQYF
NA,NA,TRBJ2-7,14,TRBV6-1,TGTGCCAGCAGAGAGGGTCCTAGCTCCTACGAGCAGTACTTC,CASREGPSSYEQYF
TRBD2,few,TRBJ2-7,14,TRBV5-1,TGCGCCAGCAGCGTCTCTAGCGGGGAAAGCGAGCAGTACTTC,CASSVSSGESEQYF
NA,NA,TRBJ2-5,17,TRBV7-9,TGTGCCAGCAGCTTAGCGGTTGGGGGGGCTTTCCAAGAGACCCAGTACTTC,CASSLAVGGAFQETQYF